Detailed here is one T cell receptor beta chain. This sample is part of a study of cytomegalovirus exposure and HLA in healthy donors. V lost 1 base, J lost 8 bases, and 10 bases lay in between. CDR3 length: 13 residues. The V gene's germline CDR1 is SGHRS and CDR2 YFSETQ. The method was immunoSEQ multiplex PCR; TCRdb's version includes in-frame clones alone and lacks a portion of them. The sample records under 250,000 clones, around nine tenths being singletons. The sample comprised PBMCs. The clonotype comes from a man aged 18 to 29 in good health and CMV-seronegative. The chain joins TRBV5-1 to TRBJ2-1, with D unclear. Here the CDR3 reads CASSLPMLDEQFF. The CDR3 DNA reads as TGCGCCAGCAGCTTGCCGATGTTAGATGAGCAGTTCTTC.